Listed below are T cell receptor beta chains from one sample, sequenced in a study of blood T cell repertoires in COVID-19. TCRdb's table, derived via immunoSEQ multiplex PCR, lists solely in-frame clones and lacks some. Of 76,000 or so clones in the sample, around 91% were seen once. The sequencing sample was made of peripheral blood. These receptors all stem from a human donor in a cohort sampled during active COVID-19. Both conserved end residues are part of each CDR3. The D gene is left open where the match is weak. Clone size, where shown, is once, few, many, or a class for clones that have expanded.

clone_size | j_call | v_call | d_call | cdr3_nt | cdr3_aa
- | TRBJ2-3 | TRBV7-2 | - | TGTGCCAGCAGCTTAGCGGGGCGACGCACAGATACGCAGTATTTT | CASSLAGRRTDTQYF
- | TRBJ1-1 | TRBV10-3 | - | TGTGCCATCACAAGACGGGAGACTGAAGCTTTCTTT | CAITRRETEAFF
- | TRBJ1-2 | TRBV29-1 | - | TGCAGCGTTGCGACCGGGGCGCTAGAAGGACTAGGGGGCTACACCTTC | CSVATGALEGLGGYTF
- | TRBJ1-5 | TRBV21-1 | - | TGTGCCAGCAGCAAATTAAAGGGGAATAGCAATCAGCCCCAGCATTTT | CASSKLKGNSNQPQHF
- | TRBJ2-5 | TRBV11-2 | - | TGTGCCAGCAGCTTAGGAGGTTTTCGAGAGACCCAGTACTTC | CASSLGGFRETQYF
- | TRBJ2-7 | TRBV19 | - | TGTGCCAGTAGCCTCTTACCCGGGCCCCGCGGGGAGCAGTACTTC | CASSLLPGPRGEQYF
- | TRBJ1-1 | TRBV7-2 | TRBD1 | TGTGCCAGCAGCTTAGGTCTGACAGGGGCCACTGAAGCTTTCTTT | CASSLGLTGATEAFF
- | TRBJ2-7 | TRBV7-8 | TRBD2 | TGTGCCAGCAGCTTCTTAGCGGGGCCGAGCTCCTACGAGCAGTACTTC | CASSFLAGPSSYEQYF
few | TRBJ2-7 | TRBV30 | TRBD2 | TGTGCCTGGAGCGATAAGCGGGGTCGGGACGAGCAGTACTTC | CAWSDKRGRDEQYF
- | TRBJ1-1 | TRBV3-1/TRBV3-2 | - | TGTGCCAGCAGCCAAGCAGGGCGGGGTTACGGCACTGAAGCTTTCTTT | CASSQAGRGYGTEAFF
once | TRBJ2-3 | TRBV9 | - | TGTGCCAGCAGCGGGGGTCGGGGGACAGATACGCAGTATTTT | CASSGGRGTDTQYF
- | TRBJ1-1 | TRBV5-1 | - | TGCGCCAGCAGCTTGAACACGGGTTCCAACACTGAAGCTTTCTTT | CASSLNTGSNTEAFF
- | TRBJ2-7 | TRBV14 | TRBD1 | TGTGCCAGCAGCCAAGTTGAGGACAGGGGGTACGAGCAGTACTTC | CASSQVEDRGYEQYF
- | TRBJ2-3 | TRBV5-4 | TRBD2 | TGTGCCAGCAGCGGTAGACTAGCGGGGGGGGCAGATACGCAGTATTTT | CASSGRLAGGADTQYF
- | TRBJ1-2 | TRBV12-3/TRBV12-4 | - | TGTGCCAGCAGTTTGGAGCTCGATGGCTACACCTTC | CASSLELDGYTF
- | TRBJ2-7 | TRBV19 | TRBD2 | TGTGCCAGTAGCGGACTAGCGGGGGGTACCTACGAGCAGTACTTC | CASSGLAGGTYEQYF
- | TRBJ2-2 | TRBV5-1 | TRBD2 | TGCGCCAGCAGCAATAGCGGGGGGACCGGGGAGCTGTTTTTT | CASSNSGGTGELFF
- | TRBJ2-6 | TRBV4-2 | - | TGTGCCAGCAGCCAAGAAACCCGCCAGGGGAGAACCTCTGGGGCCAACGTCCTGACTTTC | CASSQETRQGRTSGANVLTF
- | TRBJ2-2 | TRBV5-1 | TRBD1 | TGCGCCAGCAGCACCCCCGTGACAGGGGGATTAACCGGGGAGCTGTTTTTT | CASSTPVTGGLTGELFF
- | TRBJ1-1 | TRBV2 | TRBD1 | TGTGCCAGCAGTGAAACGGGACAGGGCACTGAAGCTTTCTTT | CASSETGQGTEAFF
few | TRBJ1-1 | TRBV5-1 | - | TGCGCCAGCAGCTTTGGGAACCGAGGGATAAACACTGAAGCTTTCTTT | CASSFGNRGINTEAFF
- | TRBJ2-1 | TRBV5-1 | TRBD2 | TGCGCCAGCAGTTCCCCCTATAGCGGGGGCCAACGGAACTACAATGAGCAGTTCTTC | CASSSPYSGGQRNYNEQFF
- | TRBJ2-1 | TRBV11-3 | - | TGTGCCAGCAGCCCTCGGGGGACCAATGAGCAGTTCTTC | CASSPRGTNEQFF
- | TRBJ2-7 | TRBV3-1/TRBV3-2 | - | TGTGCCAGCAGCCAAGCTTATGGCGTACAGCCGCCCGAGCAGTACTTC | CASSQAYGVQPPEQYF
- | TRBJ2-7 | TRBV6-5 | - | TGTGCCACATTACAGGGATTCTACGAGCAGTACTTC | CATLQGFYEQYF
- | TRBJ2-3 | TRBV3-1/TRBV3-2 | TRBD2 | TGTGCCAGCAGCCAAGACATGCGGGGGGGCCCCGGCACAGATACGCAGTATTTT | CASSQDMRGGPGTDTQYF
- | TRBJ1-3 | TRBV7-6 | TRBD1 | TGTGCCAGCAGCATCAGGGGGTTCTCTGGAAACACCATATATTTT | CASSIRGFSGNTIYF
- | TRBJ2-5 | TRBV23-1 | TRBD2 | TGCGCCAGCAGTCGTAAGCGGGGGGGCGTTGAGACCCAGTACTTC | CASSRKRGGVETQYF
- | TRBJ1-2 | TRBV28 | - | TGTGCCAGCACTTCCGGAGGGCCCAACTATGGCTACACCTTC | CASTSGGPNYGYTF
few | TRBJ1-1 | TRBV4-2 | - | TGTGCCAGCAGCAAGAGGCAGAACACTGAAGCTTTCTTT | CASSKRQNTEAFF
- | TRBJ1-2 | TRBV7-2 | TRBD1 | TGTGCCAGCAGCCAAATAGAGGACAGGGCCCTCTATGGCTACACCTTC | CASSQIEDRALYGYTF
once | TRBJ2-3 | TRBV2 | TRBD1 | TGTGCCAGCAGTGACGCAAAGGGGGCCACAGATACGCAGTATTTT | CASSDAKGATDTQYF
- | TRBJ1-1 | TRBV18 | TRBD1 | TGTGCCAGCTCACCTCTGACAGGGGGCTCGGGTAGCGACACTGAAGCTTTCTTT | CASSPLTGGSGSDTEAFF
- | TRBJ1-6 | TRBV30 | - | TGTGCCTGGAGTGTACCGAGGGTTAGCTCCTATAATTCACCCCTCCACTTT | CAWSVPRVSSYNSPLHF
- | TRBJ2-1 | TRBV18 | TRBD1 | TGTGCCAGCTCACGGGACAGGTGGAGCGATGAGCAGTTCTTC | CASSRDRWSDEQFF
- | TRBJ1-6 | TRBV6-5 | TRBD1 | TGTGCCAGCCTTGGGACAGGGAACAATTCACCCCTCCACTTT | CASLGTGNNSPLHF
- | TRBJ2-5 | TRBV5-1 | TRBD2 | TGCGCCAGCAGCTCGGGACTAGCGGGGGATTTAGAGACCCAGTACTTC | CASSSGLAGDLETQYF
- | TRBJ2-2 | TRBV19 | - | TGTGCCAGTAGTATCGGCGGTGGCACCGGGGAGCTGTTTTTT | CASSIGGGTGELFF
- | TRBJ2-3 | TRBV7-2 | TRBD2 | TGTGCCAGCAGCTTTCGGACTAGCGGCACAGATACGCAGTATTTT | CASSFRTSGTDTQYF
- | TRBJ2-1 | TRBV5-1 | TRBD2 | TGCGCCAGCAGCGGGGGACTAGCGGGGCGTAGGTCCTACAATGAGCAGTTCTTC | CASSGGLAGRRSYNEQFF
- | TRBJ2-1 | TRBV4-3 | TRBD2 | TGCGCCAGCAGCCATTCTAGCGGTGAGCAGTTCTTC | CASSHSSGEQFF
- | TRBJ1-2 | TRBV12-1 | - | TGTGCCAGCAGCTTAGTACAGGGGGCCAGTGAAGGGTATGGCTACACCTTC | CASSLVQGASEGYGYTF
- | TRBJ1-1 | TRBV19 | - | TGTGCCAGGCCCGCAGGGAAGCGGGCTGAAGCTTTCTTT | CARPAGKRAEAFF
- | TRBJ1-2 | TRBV6-1 | - | TGTGCCAGCAGTGAATCGGGGGGGCCCTATGGCTACACCTTC | CASSESGGPYGYTF
- | TRBJ2-7 | TRBV18 | - | TGTGCCAGCTCCCCTAGTGAAGCTTCCACCTACGAGCAGTACTTC | CASSPSEASTYEQYF
- | TRBJ1-5 | TRBV6-2/TRBV6-3 | - | TGTGCCAGCAGTTACCTCCAGGGCCGTTATAGCAATCAGCCCCAGCATTTT | CASSYLQGRYSNQPQHF
- | TRBJ2-3 | TRBV3-1/TRBV3-2 | - | TGTGCCAGCAGCCCAAGGATAGGGAGCCCCCCGGAGTATTTT | CASSPRIGSPPEYF
- | TRBJ2-7 | TRBV5-5 | - | TGTGCCAGCAGCTTGGGGCGGGGTGGGGTATACGAGCAGTACTTC | CASSLGRGGVYEQYF
once | TRBJ1-5 | TRBV7-9 | TRBD1 | TGTGCCAGCAGCTCGTCCTTCGGGGGACAGGTATCAGGACAGCCCCAGCATTTT | CASSSSFGGQVSGQPQHF
- | TRBJ2-7 | TRBV7-9 | TRBD2 | TGTGCCATTAGGGTGAGCGGGGGCCTCTCCTACGAGCAGTACTTC | CAIRVSGGLSYEQYF
- | TRBJ1-2 | TRBV7-8 | - | TGTGCCAGCAGCTCTGGGACTGCCTCAGACTACACCTTC | CASSSGTASDYTF
- | TRBJ2-7 | TRBV7-2 | TRBD1 | TGTGCCAGCAGCTTAATGGGACAGGGCCCCTACGAGCAGTACTTC | CASSLMGQGPYEQYF
- | TRBJ1-6 | TRBV27 | TRBD1 | TGTGCCAGCAGTCCTGGGGACAGAGGGAATTCACCCCTCCACTTT | CASSPGDRGNSPLHF